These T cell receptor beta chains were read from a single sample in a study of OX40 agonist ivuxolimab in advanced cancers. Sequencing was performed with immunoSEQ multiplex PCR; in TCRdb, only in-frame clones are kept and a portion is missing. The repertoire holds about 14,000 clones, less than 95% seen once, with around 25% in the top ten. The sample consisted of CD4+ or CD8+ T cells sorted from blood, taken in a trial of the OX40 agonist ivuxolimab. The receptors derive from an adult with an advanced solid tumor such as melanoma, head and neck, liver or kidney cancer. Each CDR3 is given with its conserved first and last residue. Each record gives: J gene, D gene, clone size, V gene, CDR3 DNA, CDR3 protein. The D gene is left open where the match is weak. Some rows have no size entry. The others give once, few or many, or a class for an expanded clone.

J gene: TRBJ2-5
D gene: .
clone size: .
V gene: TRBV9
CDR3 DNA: TGTGCCAGCAGCGTAGGGGGGACGCAAGAGACCCAGTACTTC
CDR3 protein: CASSVGGTQETQYF

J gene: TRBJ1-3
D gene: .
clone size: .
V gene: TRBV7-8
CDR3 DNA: TGTGCCAGCAGCTTTGCAGCGGCAGGGTCATTTGGAAACACCATATATTTT
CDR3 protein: CASSFAAAGSFGNTIYF

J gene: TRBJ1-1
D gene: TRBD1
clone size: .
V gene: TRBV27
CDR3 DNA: TGTGCCAGTTTAGAGGGGCAGGGGGGTAACACTGAAGCTTTCTTT
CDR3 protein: CASLEGQGGNTEAFF

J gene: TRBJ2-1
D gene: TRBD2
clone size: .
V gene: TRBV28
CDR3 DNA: TGTGCCAGCACCGTAGCGGGTAGCTCCTACAATGAGCAGTTCTTC
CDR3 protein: CASTVAGSSYNEQFF

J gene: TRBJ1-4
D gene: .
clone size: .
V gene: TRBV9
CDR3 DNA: TGTGCCAGCAGTGGCCCGGGGGGCACGGCAAGAGAAAAACTGTTTTTT
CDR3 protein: CASSGPGGTAREKLFF

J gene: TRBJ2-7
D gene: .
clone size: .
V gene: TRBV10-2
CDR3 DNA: TGCGCCAGCAGTGATTCGGCGGCAGAGCAGTACTTC
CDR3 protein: CASSDSAAEQYF

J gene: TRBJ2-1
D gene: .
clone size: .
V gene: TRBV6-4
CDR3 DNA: TGTGCCAGCAGTGACGGGCCAGGGACCAACAATGAGCAGTTCTTC
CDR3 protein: CASSDGPGTNNEQFF

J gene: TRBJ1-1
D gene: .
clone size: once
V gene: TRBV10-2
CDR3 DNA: TGCGCCAGCAGATGGGATCCAAATACTGAAGCTTTCTTT
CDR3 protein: CASRWDPNTEAFF

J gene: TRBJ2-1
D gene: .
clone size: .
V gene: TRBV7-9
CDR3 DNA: TGTGCCAGCAGCTACGAACAGCGACTAGTCTCTTCCAATGAGCAGTTCTTC
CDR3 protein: CASSYEQRLVSSNEQFF

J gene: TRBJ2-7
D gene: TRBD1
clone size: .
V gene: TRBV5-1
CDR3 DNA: TGCGCCAGCAGCTTCGACAGGGGGTTCGACGAGCAGTACTTC
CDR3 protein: CASSFDRGFDEQYF

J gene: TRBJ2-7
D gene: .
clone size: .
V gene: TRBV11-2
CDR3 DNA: TGTGCCAGCAGCCAGGGAATCTACGAGCAGTACTTC
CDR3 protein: CASSQGIYEQYF

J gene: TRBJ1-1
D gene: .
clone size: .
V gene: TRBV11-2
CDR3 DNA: TGTGCCAGCAGCTCCAGCAGGGTCAGGGTGAACACTGAAGCTTTCTTT
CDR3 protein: CASSSSRVRVNTEAFF

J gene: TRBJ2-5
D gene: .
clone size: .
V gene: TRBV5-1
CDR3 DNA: TGCGCCAGCAGCTTCGGCGGGATCGACCAAGAGACCCAGTACTTC
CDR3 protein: CASSFGGIDQETQYF

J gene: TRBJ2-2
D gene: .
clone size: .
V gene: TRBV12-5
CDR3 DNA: TGTGCTAGTGGTTTAGTCCTAGATTTGAACACCGGGGAGCTGTTTTTT
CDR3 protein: CASGLVLDLNTGELFF

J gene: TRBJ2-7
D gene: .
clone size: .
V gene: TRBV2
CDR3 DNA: TGTGCCAGCAGTGAAACACTCGCTGCCTTTTACGAGCAGTACTTC
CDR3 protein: CASSETLAAFYEQYF

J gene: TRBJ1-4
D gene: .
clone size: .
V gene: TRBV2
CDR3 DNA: TGTGCCAGCACCGGCGATTTAGAAAAACTGTTTTTT
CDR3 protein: CASTGDLEKLFF

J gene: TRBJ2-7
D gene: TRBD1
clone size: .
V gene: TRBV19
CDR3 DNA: TGTGCCAGTAGTACCTACCGGGACAGGGGGGTTTACGAGCAGTACTTC
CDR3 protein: CASSTYRDRGVYEQYF

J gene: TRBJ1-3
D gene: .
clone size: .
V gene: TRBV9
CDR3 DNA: TGTGCCAGCAGCATAGCGGTAGAGAGCTCTGGAAACACCATATATTTT
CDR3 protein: CASSIAVESSGNTIYF

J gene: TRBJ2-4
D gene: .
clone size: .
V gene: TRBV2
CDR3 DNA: TGTGCCAGCGTAACAGGGAGGAACATTCAGTACTTC
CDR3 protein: CASVTGRNIQYF

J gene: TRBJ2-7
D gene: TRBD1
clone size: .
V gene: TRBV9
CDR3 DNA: TGTGCCAGCAGCCCCCGGGACAGGGTGTACGAGCAGTACTTC
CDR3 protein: CASSPRDRVYEQYF

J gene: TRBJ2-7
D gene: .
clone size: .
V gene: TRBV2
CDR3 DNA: TGTGCCAGCAGTGCTCACCCCCTGGGCGGGACCTACGAGCAGTACTTC
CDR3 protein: CASSAHPLGGTYEQYF

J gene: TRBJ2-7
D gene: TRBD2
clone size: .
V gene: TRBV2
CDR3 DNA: TGTGCCAGCAACCCCTCTAGCGGGGTCTACGAGCAGTACTTC
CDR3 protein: CASNPSSGVYEQYF

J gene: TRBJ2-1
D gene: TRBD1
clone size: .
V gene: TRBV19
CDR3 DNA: TGTGCCAGTACCACCGGGACAGGGATGAATGAGCAGTTCTTC
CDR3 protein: CASTTGTGMNEQFF

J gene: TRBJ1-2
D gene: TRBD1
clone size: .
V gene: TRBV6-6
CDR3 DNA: TGTGCCAGCAGACCCCCGGGACAGCTCTATGGCTACACCTTC
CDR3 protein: CASRPPGQLYGYTF

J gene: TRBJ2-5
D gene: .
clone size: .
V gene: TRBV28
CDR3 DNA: TGTGCCAGCAGTTTTGGGCAAGAGACCCAGTACTTC
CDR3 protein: CASSFGQETQYF

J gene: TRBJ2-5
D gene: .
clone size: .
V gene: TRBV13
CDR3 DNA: TGTGCCAGCAGTGCGGAGAATGGGGAGACCCAGTACTTC
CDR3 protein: CASSAENGETQYF

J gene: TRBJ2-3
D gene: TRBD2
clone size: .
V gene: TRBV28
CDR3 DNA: TGTGCCAGCAACCTACTAGCGGGAGTTACAGATACGCAGTATTTT
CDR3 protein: CASNLLAGVTDTQYF

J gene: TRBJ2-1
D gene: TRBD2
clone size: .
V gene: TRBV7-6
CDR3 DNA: TGTGCCAGCAGCCCAGGGACTAGCGGAAATGAGCAGTTCTTC
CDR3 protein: CASSPGTSGNEQFF